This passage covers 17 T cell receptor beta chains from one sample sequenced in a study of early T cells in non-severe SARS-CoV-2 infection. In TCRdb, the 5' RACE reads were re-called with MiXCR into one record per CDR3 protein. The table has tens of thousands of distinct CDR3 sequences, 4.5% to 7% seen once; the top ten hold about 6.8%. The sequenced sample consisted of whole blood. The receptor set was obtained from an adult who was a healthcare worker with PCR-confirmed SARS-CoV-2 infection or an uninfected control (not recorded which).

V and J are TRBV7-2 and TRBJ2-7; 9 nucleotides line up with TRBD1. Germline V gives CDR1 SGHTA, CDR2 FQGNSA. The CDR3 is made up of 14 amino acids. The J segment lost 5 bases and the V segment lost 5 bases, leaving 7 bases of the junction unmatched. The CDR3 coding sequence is TGTGCCAGCAGCCGGGACAGGGTCTTCGACGAGCAGTACTTC. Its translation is CASSRDRVFDEQYF. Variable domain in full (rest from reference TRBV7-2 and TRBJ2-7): GAGVSQSPSNKVTEKGKDVELRCDPISGHTALYWYRQSLGQGLEFLIYFQGNSAPDKSGLPSDRFSAERTGGSVSTLTIQRTQQEDSAVYLCASSRDRVFDEQYFGPGTRLTVT.

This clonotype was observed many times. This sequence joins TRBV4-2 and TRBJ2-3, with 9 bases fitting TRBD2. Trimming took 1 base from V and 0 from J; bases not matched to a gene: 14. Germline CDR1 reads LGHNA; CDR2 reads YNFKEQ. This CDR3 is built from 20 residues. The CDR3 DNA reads TGTGCCAGCAGCCAAGCCGGTAATAGCGGGGGTGCTACTAGCACAGATACGCAGTATTTT. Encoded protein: CASSQAGNSGGATSTDTQYF.

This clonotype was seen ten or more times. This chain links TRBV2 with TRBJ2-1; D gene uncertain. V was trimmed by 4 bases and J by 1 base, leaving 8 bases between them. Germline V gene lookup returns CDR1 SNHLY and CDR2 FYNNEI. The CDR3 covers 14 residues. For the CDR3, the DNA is TGTGCCAGCAGTGGGTCGCGGTCCTACAATGAGCAGTTCTTC. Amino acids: CASSGSRSYNEQFF.

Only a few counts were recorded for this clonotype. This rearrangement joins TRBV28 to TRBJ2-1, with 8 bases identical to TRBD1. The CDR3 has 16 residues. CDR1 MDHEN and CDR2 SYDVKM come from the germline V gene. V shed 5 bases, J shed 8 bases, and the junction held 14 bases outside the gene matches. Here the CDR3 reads CASSGTGIRRDDEQFF. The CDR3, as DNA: TGTGCCAGCAGTGGGACAGGTATACGGCGGGACGATGAGCAGTTCTTC.

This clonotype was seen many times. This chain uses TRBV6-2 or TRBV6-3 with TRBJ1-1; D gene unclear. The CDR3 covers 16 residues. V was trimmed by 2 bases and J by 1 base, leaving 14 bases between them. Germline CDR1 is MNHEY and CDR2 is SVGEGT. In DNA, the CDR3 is TGTGCCAGCAGTTACGCTTTAACAGAGCGGAACACTGAAGCTTTCTTT. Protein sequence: CASSYALTERNTEAFF.

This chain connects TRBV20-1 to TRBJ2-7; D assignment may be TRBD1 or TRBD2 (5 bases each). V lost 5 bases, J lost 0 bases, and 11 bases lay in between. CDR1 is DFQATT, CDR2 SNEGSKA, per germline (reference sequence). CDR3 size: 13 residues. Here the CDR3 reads CSALGGSSYEQYF. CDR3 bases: TGCAGTGCTCTTGGGGGAAGCTCCTACGAGCAGTACTTC.

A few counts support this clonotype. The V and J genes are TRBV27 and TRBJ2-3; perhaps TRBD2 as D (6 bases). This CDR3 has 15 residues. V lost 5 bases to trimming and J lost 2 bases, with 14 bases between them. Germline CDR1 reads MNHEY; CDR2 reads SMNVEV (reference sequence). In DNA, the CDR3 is TGTGCCAGCAGTCTGGGCGGGATAGTCACAGATACGCAGTATTTT. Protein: CASSLGGIVTDTQYF.

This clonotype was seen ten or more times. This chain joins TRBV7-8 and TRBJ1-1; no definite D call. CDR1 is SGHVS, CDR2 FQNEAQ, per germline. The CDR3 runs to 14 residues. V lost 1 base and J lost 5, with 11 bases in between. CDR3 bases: TGTGCCAGCAGCTTAGGAAGGTTGGTTACTGAAGCTTTCTTT. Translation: CASSLGRLVTEAFF.

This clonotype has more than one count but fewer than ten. In DNA form, the CDR3 reads TGTGCCAGCGGTAGAACTAGCGGGAGATTCAATGAGCAGTTCTTC. Translation: CASGRTSGRFNEQFF. The gene calls are TRBV3-1 and TRBJ2-1; TRBD2 matches 11 bases. Germline CDR1 LGHDT, CDR2 YNNKEL (reference sequence). The CDR3 spans 15 residues. With 8 bases clipped from V and 6 bases from J, the junction kept 9 bases outside the gene matches.

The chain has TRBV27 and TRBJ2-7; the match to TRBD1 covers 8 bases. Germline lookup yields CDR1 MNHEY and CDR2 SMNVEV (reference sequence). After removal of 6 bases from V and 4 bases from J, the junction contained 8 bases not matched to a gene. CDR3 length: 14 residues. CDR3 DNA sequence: TGTGCCAGCAGCCCCCGGGACAGGTGGTACGAGCAGTACTTC. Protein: CASSPRDRWYEQYF.

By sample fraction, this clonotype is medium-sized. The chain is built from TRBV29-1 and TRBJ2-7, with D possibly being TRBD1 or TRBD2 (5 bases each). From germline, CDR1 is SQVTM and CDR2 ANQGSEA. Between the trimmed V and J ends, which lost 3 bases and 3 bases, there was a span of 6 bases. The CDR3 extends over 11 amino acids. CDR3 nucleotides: TGCAGCGTTGATGGGGGCTACGAGCAGTACTTC. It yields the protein CSVDGGYEQYF.

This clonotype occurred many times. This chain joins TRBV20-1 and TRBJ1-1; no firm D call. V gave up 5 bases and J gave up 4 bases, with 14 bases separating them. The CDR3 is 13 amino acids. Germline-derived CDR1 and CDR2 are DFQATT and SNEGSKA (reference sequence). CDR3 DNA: TGCAGTGCTTTAGGAACGGGTGGCACTGAAGCTTTCTTT. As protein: CSALGTGGTEAFF.

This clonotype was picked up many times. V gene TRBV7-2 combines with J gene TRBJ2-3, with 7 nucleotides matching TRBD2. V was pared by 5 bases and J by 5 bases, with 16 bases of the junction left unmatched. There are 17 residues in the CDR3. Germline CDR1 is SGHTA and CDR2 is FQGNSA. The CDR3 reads CASSPNAVKRGGDTQYF. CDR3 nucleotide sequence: TGTGCCAGCAGCCCGAACGCAGTAAAGCGCGGGGGAGATACGCAGTATTTT.

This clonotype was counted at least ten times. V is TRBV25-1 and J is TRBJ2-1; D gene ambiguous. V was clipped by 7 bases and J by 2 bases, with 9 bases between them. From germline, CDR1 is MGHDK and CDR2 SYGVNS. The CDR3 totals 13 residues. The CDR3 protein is CASKRSPYNEQFF. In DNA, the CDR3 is TGTGCCAGCAAGAGATCTCCCTACAATGAGCAGTTCTTC.

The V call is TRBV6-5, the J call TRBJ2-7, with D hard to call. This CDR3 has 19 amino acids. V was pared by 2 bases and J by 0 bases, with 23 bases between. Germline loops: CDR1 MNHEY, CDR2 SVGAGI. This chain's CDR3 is CASSYGSRLGSKPSYEQYF. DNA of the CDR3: TGTGCCAGCAGTTACGGGTCGCGCCTTGGCAGCAAACCCTCCTACGAGCAGTACTTC.

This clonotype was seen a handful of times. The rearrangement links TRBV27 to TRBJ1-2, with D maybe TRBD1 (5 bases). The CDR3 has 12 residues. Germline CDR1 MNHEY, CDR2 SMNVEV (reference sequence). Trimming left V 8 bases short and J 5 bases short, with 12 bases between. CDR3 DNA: TGTGCCAGCGGGAAATGGGGGTATGGCTACACCTTC. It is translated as CASGKWGYGYTF.

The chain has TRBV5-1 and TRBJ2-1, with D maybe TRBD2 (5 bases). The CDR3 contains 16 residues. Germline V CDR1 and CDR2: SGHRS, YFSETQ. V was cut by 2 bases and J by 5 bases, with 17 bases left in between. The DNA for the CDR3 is TGCGCCAGCAGCTTTGAGGGCCGGAGGATTCACAATGAGCAGTTCTTC. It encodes CASSFEGRRIHNEQFF.